Listed here is a single T cell receptor (beta chain). Its antigen is unidentified. Germline V gene lookup returns CDR1 SGHTA and CDR2 FQGNSA. V lost 4 bases, J lost 4 bases, and 10 bases lay in between. The length of the CDR3 is 13 residues. Libraries were prepared by immunoSEQ multiplex PCR; TCRdb keeps only in-frame clonotypes and omits some of them. The data show some 60,000 clones, approximately 80% seen once. The data were taken from a study of a mutant IDH1 vaccine in newly diagnosed glioma. General study findings and limits: Shifts in the top peripheral T cell clonotypes seemed unrelated to pseudoprogression.

Time point specified: week 11, during vaccination. Each vaccine dose was 300 ug of mutant IDH1 20-mer peptide, with topical imiquimod. The chain is built from TRBV7-2 and TRBJ2-5; D possibly matches TRBD1 or TRBD2 (5 bases each). Sequences were derived from PBMCs, sampled from a glioma patient whose treatment included an IDH1 peptide vaccine. The TCR was taken from a man between 25 and 39 years old with glioma. The CDR3 reads CASSSGPGETQYF. DNA for the CDR3: TGTGCCAGCAGCTCGGGACCGGGAGAGACCCAGTACTTC.